One sample yielded the 3 T cell receptor beta chains listed below, sequenced in a study of glioma-infiltrating T cells after dendritic cell vaccination. Time point specified: after dendritic cell vaccination, including at tumor progression/relapse. The data were produced by immunoSEQ multiplex PCR, yet TCRdb's version contains in-frame clones alone and is incomplete. The sample lists about 94,000 clones, roughly 80% occurring once. The specimen was blood, collected after dendritic cell vaccination. These receptors were obtained from a human donor with glioblastoma.

The chain combines TRBV6-5 with TRBJ1-6; 10 bases are shared with TRBD1. J lost 9 bases, V lost 8 bases, and 1 base had no gene match. Germline CDR1 and CDR2: MNHEY and SVGAGI. This CDR3 has 12 amino acids. The CDR3 loop is CASGTGASPLHF. CDR3 bases: TGTGCCAGCGGGACAGGGGCTTCACCCCTCCACTTT.

The V and J genes are TRBV6-1 and TRBJ2-3; 11 positions match TRBD2. Germline loops: CDR1 MNHNS, CDR2 SASEGT. Losses at the gene ends were 4 bases for V and 4 bases for J; bases not matched to a gene: 13. The CDR3 sequence is 18 residues long. The CDR3 loop reads CASSAGFSGRAMADTQYF. For the CDR3, the DNA is TGTGCCAGCAGTGCAGGGTTTAGCGGGAGGGCCATGGCAGATACGCAGTATTTT.

The chain couples TRBV5-5 to TRBJ1-3; D is ambiguous. This CDR3 has 14 amino acids. Germline V gene sequence: CDR1 SGHKS, CDR2 YYEKEE (reference sequence). V was pared by 0 bases and J by 3 bases, with 7 bases between. CDR3 nucleotides: TGTGCCAGCAGCTTGGTGGGCTTTGGAAACACCATATATTTT. Encoded protein: CASSLVGFGNTIYF.